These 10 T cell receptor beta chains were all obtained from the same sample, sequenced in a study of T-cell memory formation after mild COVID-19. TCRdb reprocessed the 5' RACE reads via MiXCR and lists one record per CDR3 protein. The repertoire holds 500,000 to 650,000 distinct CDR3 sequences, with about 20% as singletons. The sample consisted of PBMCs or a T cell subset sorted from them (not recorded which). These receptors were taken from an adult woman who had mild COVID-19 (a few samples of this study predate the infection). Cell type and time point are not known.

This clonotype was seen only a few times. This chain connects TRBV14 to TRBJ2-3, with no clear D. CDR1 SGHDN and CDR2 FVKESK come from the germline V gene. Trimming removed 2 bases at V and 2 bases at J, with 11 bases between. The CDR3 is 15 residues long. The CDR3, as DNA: TGTGCCAGCAGCCAATATAGTGCAGCCACAGATACGCAGTATTTT. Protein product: CASSQYSAATDTQYF.

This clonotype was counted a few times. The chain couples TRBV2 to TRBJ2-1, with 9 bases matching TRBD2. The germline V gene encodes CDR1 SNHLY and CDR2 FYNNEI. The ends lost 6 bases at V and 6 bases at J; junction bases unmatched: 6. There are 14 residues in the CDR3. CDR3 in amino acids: CASSGGLASNEQFF. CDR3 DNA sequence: TGTGCCAGCAGCGGAGGACTAGCGAGCAATGAGCAGTTCTTC.

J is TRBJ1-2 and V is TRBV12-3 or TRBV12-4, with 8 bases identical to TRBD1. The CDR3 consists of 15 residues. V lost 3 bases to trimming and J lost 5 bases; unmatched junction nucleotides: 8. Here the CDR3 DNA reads TGTGCCAGCAGTTTTGCCAGGGGGCGAAAATATGGCTACACCTTC. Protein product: CASSFARGRKYGYTF.

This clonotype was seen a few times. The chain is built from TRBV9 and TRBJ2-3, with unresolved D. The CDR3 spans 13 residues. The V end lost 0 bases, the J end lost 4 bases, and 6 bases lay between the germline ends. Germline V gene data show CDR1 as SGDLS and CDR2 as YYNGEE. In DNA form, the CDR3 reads TGTGCCAGCAGCGTAGTAAACGCAGATACGCAGTATTTT. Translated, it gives CASSVVNADTQYF.

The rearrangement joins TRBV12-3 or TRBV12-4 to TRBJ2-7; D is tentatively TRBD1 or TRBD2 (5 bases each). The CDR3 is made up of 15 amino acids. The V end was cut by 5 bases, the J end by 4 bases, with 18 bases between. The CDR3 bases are TGTGCCAGCAGTCCCCTCGGGGCCGGGGTTTACGAGCAGTACTTC. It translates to CASSPLGAGVYEQYF.

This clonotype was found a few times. The CDR3, as DNA: TGTGCCAGCAGTCACACGACTAGCGCGGATACGCAGTATTTT. The encoded protein is CASSHTTSADTQYF. The V gene is TRBV27, the J gene TRBJ2-3; TRBD2 agrees at 8 bases. There are 14 residues in the CDR3. V lost 5 bases to trimming and J lost 6 bases; unmatched junction nucleotides: 7. In germline, CDR1 is MNHEY, CDR2 SMNVEV (reference sequence).

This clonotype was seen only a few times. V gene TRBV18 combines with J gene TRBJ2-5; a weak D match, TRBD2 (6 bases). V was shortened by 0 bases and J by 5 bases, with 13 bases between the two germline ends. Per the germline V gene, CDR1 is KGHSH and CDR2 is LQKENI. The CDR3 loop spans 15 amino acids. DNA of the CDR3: TGTGCCAGCTCACCACCACCCAGGGCGGGGGAGACCCAGTACTTC. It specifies CASSPPPRAGETQYF.

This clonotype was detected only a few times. The CDR3 coding sequence is TGTGCCAGCAGCCACCGGGCAGTAAGCTCCTACGAGCAGTACTTC. It encodes CASSHRAVSSYEQYF. V and J are TRBV3-1 and TRBJ2-7; D is undetermined. Germline V CDR1 and CDR2: LGHDT, YNNKEL (reference sequence). Trimming removed 3 bases at V and 0 bases at J, with 12 bases between. This CDR3 is 15 amino acids long.

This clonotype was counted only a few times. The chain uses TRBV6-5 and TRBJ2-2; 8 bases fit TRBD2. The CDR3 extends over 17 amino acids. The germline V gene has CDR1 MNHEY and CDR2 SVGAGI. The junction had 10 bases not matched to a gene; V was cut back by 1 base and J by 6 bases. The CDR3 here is CASSYFVESGSSGELFF. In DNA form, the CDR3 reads TGTGCCAGCAGTTACTTCGTAGAGAGCGGGAGTTCCGGGGAGCTGTTTTTT.

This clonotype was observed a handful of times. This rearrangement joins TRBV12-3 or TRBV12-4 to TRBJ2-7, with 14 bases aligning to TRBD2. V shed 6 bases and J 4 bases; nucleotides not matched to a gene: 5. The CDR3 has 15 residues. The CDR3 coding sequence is TGTGCCAGCAGCGTGACTAGCGGGAGGGGGTACGAGCAGTACTTC. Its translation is CASSVTSGRGYEQYF.